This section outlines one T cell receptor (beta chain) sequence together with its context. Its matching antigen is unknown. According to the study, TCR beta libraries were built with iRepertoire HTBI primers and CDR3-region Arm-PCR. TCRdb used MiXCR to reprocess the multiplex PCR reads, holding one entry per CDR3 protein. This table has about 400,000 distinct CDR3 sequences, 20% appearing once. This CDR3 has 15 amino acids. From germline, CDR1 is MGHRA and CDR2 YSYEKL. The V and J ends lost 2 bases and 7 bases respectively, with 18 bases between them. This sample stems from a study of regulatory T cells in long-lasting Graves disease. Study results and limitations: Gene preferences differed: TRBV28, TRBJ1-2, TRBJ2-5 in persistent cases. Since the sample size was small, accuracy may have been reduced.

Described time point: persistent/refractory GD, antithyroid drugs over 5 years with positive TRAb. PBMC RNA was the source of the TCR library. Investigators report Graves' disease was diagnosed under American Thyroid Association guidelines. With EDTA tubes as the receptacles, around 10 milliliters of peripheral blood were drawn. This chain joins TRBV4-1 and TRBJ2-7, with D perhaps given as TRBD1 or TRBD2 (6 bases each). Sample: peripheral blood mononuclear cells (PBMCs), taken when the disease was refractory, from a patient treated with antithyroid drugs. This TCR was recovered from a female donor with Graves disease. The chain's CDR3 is CASSQKRGTGTEQYF. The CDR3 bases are TGCGCCAGCAGCCAAAAAAGAGGAACAGGGACTGAGCAGTACTTC.